One sample yielded the 17 T cell receptor beta chains listed below, sequenced in a study of T cell repertoires in aging, cancer and after chemotherapy. A mixed TRB-A/B primer pool amplified rearranged TRB by multiplex touch-down PCR. TCRdb itself ran the multiplex PCR reads through MiXCR, one entry per CDR3 protein. The sample includes about 1,400 distinct CDR3 sequences, more than 40% of them seen just once. Amplification of TCR beta used genomic DNA extracted from peripheral blood. Sample: blood. The source is a human donor with a blood cancer.

This rearrangement joins TRBV7-6 to TRBJ2-1, with D tentatively TRBD2 (6 bases). The length of the CDR3 is 15 residues. Germline V gives CDR1 SGHVS, CDR2 FNYEAQ. V dropped 5 bases and J dropped 0 bases, with 11 bases sitting between them. CDR3 sequence (DNA): TGTGCCAGCAGCCAGGGACTCCACTCCTACAATGAGCAGTTCTTC. This encodes CASSQGLHSYNEQFF.

This clonotype was detected only a few times. V and J are TRBV28 and TRBJ1-2, with 7 bases lining up with TRBD1. The CDR3 runs 14 residues. The trim removed 8 bases at V and 3 bases at J, leaving 9 bases unmatched. Germline V gives CDR1 MDHEN, CDR2 SYDVKM. Here the CDR3 DNA reads TGTGCCAGCTTCCGGGACAGTACCTACTATGGCTACACCTTC. Translating gives CASFRDSTYYGYTF.

Sample share makes this clonotype hyperexpanded. The V and J genes are TRBV29-1 and TRBJ2-1, with 7 bases that match TRBD1. CDR1 and CDR2 (germline): SQVTM, ANQGSEA. With 2 bases clipped from V and 6 bases from J, the junction kept 7 bases outside the gene matches. The CDR3 covers 14 residues. Written as DNA, the CDR3 is TGCAGCGTTGAATCGCAGGGGGTGGGCAATGAGCAGTTCTTC. It yields the protein CSVESQGVGNEQFF.

The gene calls are TRBV5-6 and TRBJ2-7, with D maybe TRBD2 (7 bases). Looked up from germline, CDR1 is SGHDT and CDR2 is YYEEEE. Trimming cost V 4 bases and J 5 bases, with 13 bases left between them. The CDR3 runs to 13 residues. The chain's CDR3 is CASSPPGGNEQYF. CDR3 nucleotide sequence: TGTGCCAGCAGCCCGCCGGGGGGCAACGAGCAGTACTTC.

As concerns this clonotype: One junction end does not reproduce the germline sequence, and a read error may be involved. The genes are TRBV7-9 and TRBJ1-1; D may be TRBD1 (6 bases). The CDR3 spans 16 residues. CDR1 and CDR2 (germline): SEHNR, FQNEAQ (reference sequence). The CDR3 nucleotides are TGTGCCAGCAGCTTGTTCGATACAGGGATGGGGACTGAGGCTTTCTTT. It codes for CASSLFDTGMGTEAFF.

This clonotype is labeled as medium-sized (0.01 to 0.1%). The genes are TRBV28 and TRBJ2-2; 9 bases map to TRBD1. The CDR3 is 14 amino acids. Germline V CDR1 and CDR2: MDHEN, SYDVKM. With 11 bases clipped from V and 0 bases from J, the junction kept 4 bases outside the gene matches. CDR3 sequence reads: CAVRTGANTGELFF. The CDR3 DNA reads TGTGCCGTCCGGACAGGGGCGAACACCGGGGAGCTGTTTTTT. The complete variable domain, with remaining parts taken from reference TRBV28 and TRBJ2-2, reads DVKVTQSSRYLVKRTGEKVFLECVQDMDHENMFWYRQDPGLGLRLIYFSYDVKMKEKGDIPEGYSVSREKKERFSLILESASTNQTSMYLCAVRTGANTGELFFGEGSRLTVL.

This chain links TRBV5-6 with TRBJ2-5; D not resolved. Germline lookup yields CDR1 SGHDT and CDR2 YYEEEE. This CDR3 region has 15 residues. The CDR3, as DNA: TGTGTTAGCAGTTACGTAGCAACTTCACAAGAGACCCAGTACTTC. It encodes CVSSYVATSQETQYF. Using reference TRBV5-6 and TRBJ2-5 for the parts outside the CDR3, the full variable domain is DAGVTQSPTHLIKTRGQQVTLRCSPKSGHDTVSWYQQALGQGPQFIFQYYEEEERQRGNFPDRFSGHQFPNYSSELNVNALLLGDSALYLCVSSYVATSQETQYFGPGTRLLVL.

The chain combines TRBV6-1 with TRBJ2-7, with D perhaps TRBD1 (6 bases). This CDR3 has 14 amino acids. V was trimmed by 7 bases and J by 1 base, leaving 14 bases between them. Germline CDR1 is MNHNS and CDR2 is SASEGT. CDR3 nucleotides: TGTGCCAGCACCCCGGACAGCAATTCCTACGAGCAGTACTTC. Its protein product is CASTPDSNSYEQYF.

J is TRBJ2-7 and V is TRBV29-1, with D possibly called TRBD1 or TRBD2 (6 bases each). The V and J ends lost 6 bases and 2 bases respectively, with 17 bases between them. The germline CDR1 and CDR2 sequences are SQVTM and ANQGSEA. This CDR3 is built from 14 residues. The CDR3 DNA reads TGCAGCGTCGACGTCGGGGGCGCCCCCTACGAGCAGTACTTC. Translated, it gives CSVDVGGAPYEQYF.

The CDR3 DNA sequence: TGTGCCAGCAGCTTAACGGGCGGGAGTAGGGGAGATACGCAGTATTTT. Translated, it gives CASSLTGGSRGDTQYF. The rearrangement joins TRBV7-3 to TRBJ2-3, with 7 bases that match TRBD2. V lost 0 bases and J lost 5; bases outside the gene matches: 8. In germline, CDR1 is SGHTA, CDR2 FQGTGA. This CDR3 is built from 16 residues.

The chain has TRBV7-2 and TRBJ2-1; 10 bases are shared with TRBD2. The V gene's germline CDR1 is SGHTA and CDR2 FQGNSA. The CDR3 runs 15 residues. The junction had 5 bases not matched to a gene; V was cut back by 3 bases and J by 6 bases. The CDR3 DNA is TGTGCCAGCAGCTTGGGACTAGCGATTTCCAATGAGCAGTTCTTC. This gives the protein CASSLGLAISNEQFF.

The table lists this clonotype with a few counts. The chain links TRBV25-1 to TRBJ2-1, with TRBD2 as a possible D gene (6 bases). Germline-derived CDR1 and CDR2 are MGHDK and SYGVNS. The CDR3 consists of 13 residues. The V end was cut by 5 bases, the J end by 6 bases, with 11 bases between. The CDR3 sequence is CASSRPGSNEQFF. Here the CDR3 DNA reads TGTGCCAGCAGTCGCCCCGGGAGCAATGAGCAGTTCTTC.

This clonotype is classed as large. This chain links TRBV5-4 with TRBJ2-5; maybe TRBD1 (5 bases). CDR3 length equals 15 residues. CDR1 SGHNT and CDR2 YYREEE come from the germline V gene (reference sequence). V was clipped by 1 base and J by 5 bases, with 15 bases between them. The CDR3 protein is CASSLHRTSMETQYF. DNA for the CDR3: TGTGCCAGCAGCTTGCACCGGACATCTATGGAGACCCAGTACTTC.

This rearrangement joins TRBV6-5 to TRBJ1-5; D is ambiguous. Germline CDR1 MNHEY, CDR2 SVGAGI. The CDR3 consists of 14 residues. The ends were cut back, 2 bases at V and 5 bases at J, with 10 bases in the middle. The CDR3 nucleotides read TGTGCCAGCAGTTACGGGTCTGCGGATCAGCCCCAGCATTTT. Translating gives CASSYGSADQPQHF.

This clonotype was recorded a few times. The chain's CDR3 is CASSAQQPGWGDPQHF. CDR3 bases: TGTGCCAGCAGCGCGCAGCAACCCGGTTGGGGAGATCCCCAGCATTTT. This chain joins TRBV6-1 and TRBJ1-5; no definite D call. V was clipped by 6 bases and J by 10 bases, with 25 bases between them. Per germline, CDR1 MNHNS and CDR2 SASEGT. The CDR3 is made up of 16 amino acids.

As for this clonotype: The junction shows a germline mismatch at one end, possibly a read error. The chain couples TRBV6-5 to TRBJ1-3; 9 bases are shared with TRBD1. Germline CDR1 and CDR2: MNHEY and SVGAGI. The CDR3 has 15 residues. The CDR3 is CASRPTGGNGKTIYF. In DNA form, the CDR3 reads TGTGCCAGCAGACCCACAGGGGGCAATGGAAAAACCATATATTTC.

This chain links TRBV20-1 with TRBJ2-1; 7 nucleotides match TRBD1. Losses at the gene ends were 5 bases for V and 2 bases for J; bases not matched to a gene: 6. Germline CDR1 and CDR2: DFQATT and SNEGSKA (reference sequence). This CDR3 has 14 amino acids. Written as DNA, the CDR3 is TGCAGTGCTTCGTTCGGGACAGCCTACAATGAGCAGTTCTTC. It is translated as CSASFGTAYNEQFF.